The clone carrying this TCR beta chain was found many times. Its antigen is still unknown. This entry comes from a study of T cells in Graves' hyperthyroidism and ophthalmopathy. Overall study results and limits: Most clonotypes that expanded in the thyroid above 0.001 also showed up in blood.

RNA transcripts were the template for amplifying TCR beta CDR3 regions. HTBI primers were the set used in a first-round RT-PCR of the TCR CDR3. TCRdb re-called the multiplex PCR reads with MiXCR, one entry per CDR3 protein. The data contain hundreds of thousands of distinct CDR3 sequences, 14% to 15% of them singletons. Per the germline V gene, CDR1 is MNHNS and CDR2 is SASEGT. The CDR3 consists of 15 residues. Trimming shortened V by 5 bases and J by 10 bases, and 21 bases separated the two germline ends. The sequence came from a young man with Graves' ophthalmopathy. This sequence joins TRBV6-1 and TRBJ2-1; D is unclear. Sequenced: blood. CDR3 loop: CASSSPVYVGKEQFF. The CDR3 DNA follows: TGTGCCAGCAGTTCCCCAGTATACGTTGGGAAAGAGCAGTTCTTC.